The 3 T cell receptor beta chains listed next were all sequenced from one sample in a study of blood T cell repertoires in COVID-19. Method: immunoSEQ multiplex PCR; TCRdb's copy keeps in-frame clones and lacks some. The sample lists roughly 120,000 clones; around 88% were seen once. Sequences were obtained from peripheral blood. The receptors come from a woman aged 45 to 65 with active or convalescent COVID-19.

A single count supports this clone. The rearrangement uses TRBV6-4 and TRBJ2-3; 14 nucleotides align to TRBD2. The CDR3 loop spans 18 amino acids. J gave up 6 bases and V 7 bases, and 15 bases lay outside the gene matches. The germline CDR1 and CDR2 sequences are MRHNA and SNTAGT. CDR3 loop: CASKPTGLAGAMGDTQYF. For the CDR3, the DNA is TGTGCCAGCAAACCAACGGGACTAGCGGGAGCTATGGGGGATACGCAGTATTTT.

This chain joins TRBV7-9 and TRBJ2-2; maybe TRBD1 (6 bases). The length of the CDR3 is 16 residues. Trimming removed 5 bases from V and 2 bases from J, with 15 bases in between. Germline V CDR1 and CDR2: SEHNR, FQNEAQ (reference sequence). CDR3 region: CASSDEGHGNTGELFF. The CDR3 DNA reads TGTGCCAGCAGCGACGAGGGACACGGAAACACCGGGGAGCTGTTTTTT.

V gene TRBV28 combines with J gene TRBJ2-7, with D possibly TRBD1 on 7 matching bases. The CDR3 loop spans 13 amino acids. The germline V gene encodes CDR1 MDHEN and CDR2 SYDVKM. V gave up 5 bases and J gave up 6 bases, with 14 bases separating them. The CDR3 DNA sequence: TGTGCCAGCAGTCCAGGGGGGCCTTTCGAGCAGTACTTC. Translation gives CASSPGGPFEQYF.